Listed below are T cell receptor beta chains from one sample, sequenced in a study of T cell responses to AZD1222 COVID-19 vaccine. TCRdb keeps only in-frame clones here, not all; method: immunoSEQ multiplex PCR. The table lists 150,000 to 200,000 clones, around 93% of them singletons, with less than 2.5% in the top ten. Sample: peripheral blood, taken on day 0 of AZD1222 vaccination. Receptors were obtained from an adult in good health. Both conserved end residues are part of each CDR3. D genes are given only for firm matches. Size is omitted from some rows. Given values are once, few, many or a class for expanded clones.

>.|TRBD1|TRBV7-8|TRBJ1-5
TGTGCCAGCAGCTTTTCAGGGGGCGTAGTGTTAGGTCAGCCCCAGCATTTT
CASSFSGGVVLGQPQHF
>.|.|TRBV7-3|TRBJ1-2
TGTGCCAGCAGCTTAAAGGGTGTTCGGGCAGGTCCCTATGGCTACACCTTC
CASSLKGVRAGPYGYTF
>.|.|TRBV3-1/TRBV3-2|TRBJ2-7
TGTGCCAGCAGCCAAGATCGGAGTAGGAGTCTGGGCTACGAGCAGTACTTC
CASSQDRSRSLGYEQYF
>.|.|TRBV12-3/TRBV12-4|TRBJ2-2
TGTGCCAGCAGTTTCTTGCAGACCGGGGAGCTGTTTTTT
CASSFLQTGELFF
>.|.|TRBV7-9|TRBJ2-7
TGTGCCAGCAGCCCCACCAGGGGAACCTACGAGCAGTACTTC
CASSPTRGTYEQYF
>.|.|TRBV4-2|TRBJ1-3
TGTGCCAGCAGCCAAGACAGCGTTACCTCTGGAAACACCATATATTTT
CASSQDSVTSGNTIYF
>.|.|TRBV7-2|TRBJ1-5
TGTGCCAGCAGCTTCGAAAGCAATCAGCCCCAGCATTTT
CASSFESNQPQHF
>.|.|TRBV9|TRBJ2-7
TGTGCCAGCAGCGTAGAGGCGGAAACCTACGAGCAGTACTTC
CASSVEAETYEQYF
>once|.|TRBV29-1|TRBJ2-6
TGCAGCGTTGAAATGGGGGAGAGGCAGTCTGGGGCCAACGTCCTGACTTTC
CSVEMGERQSGANVLTF
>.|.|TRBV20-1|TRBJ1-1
TGCAGTGCTAGAGATATCGCTGAAGCTTTCTTT
CSARDIAEAFF
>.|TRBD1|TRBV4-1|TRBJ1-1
TGCGCCAGCAGCCAAGCCCGACTCGGACAGGCTGAAGAAGCTTTCTTT
CASSQARLGQAEEAFF
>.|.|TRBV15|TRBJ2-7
TGTGCCACCAGCAGAGATGAGGGACATTCCTACGAGCAGTACTTC
CATSRDEGHSYEQYF
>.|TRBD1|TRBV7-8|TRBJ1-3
TGTGCCAGCAGCTCACAGGGGGCAGGGGTGAACACCATATATTTT
CASSSQGAGVNTIYF
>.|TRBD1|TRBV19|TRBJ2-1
TGTGCCAGTAGTATCCCGCCAGGGGGCTCCTACAATGAGCAGTTCTTC
CASSIPPGGSYNEQFF
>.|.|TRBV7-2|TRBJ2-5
TGTGCCAGCAGCTTAGCGGCACAGCAAGAGACCCAGTACTTC
CASSLAAQQETQYF
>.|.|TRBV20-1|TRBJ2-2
TGCAGTGCTAGTGAGGGGGGCAACACCGGGGAGCTGTTTTTT
CSASEGGNTGELFF
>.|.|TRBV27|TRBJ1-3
TGTGCCAGCAGTTTATCAGGGATCCCTGGAAACACCATATATTTT
CASSLSGIPGNTIYF
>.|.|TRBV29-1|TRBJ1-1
TGCAGGGTAAGTGGTCGGCTGAACACTGAAGCTTTCTTT
CRVSGRLNTEAFF
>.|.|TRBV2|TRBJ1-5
TGTGCCTCAGCCGGGGGGCGCCCTTTAGGCAATCAGCCCCAGCATTTT
CASAGGRPLGNQPQHF
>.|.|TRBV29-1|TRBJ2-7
TGCAGCGTTTGGCAGGGGACCTACGAGCAGTACTTC
CSVWQGTYEQYF
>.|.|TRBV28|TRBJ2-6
TGTGCCAGCAGTCCACCTTCAGGGGCTGGGGCCAACGTCCTGACTTTC
CASSPPSGAGANVLTF
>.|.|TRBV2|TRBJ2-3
TGTGCCAGCAGTCCTGGGGGAGAGGCCACAGATACGCAGTATTTT
CASSPGGEATDTQYF
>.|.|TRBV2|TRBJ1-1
TGTGCCAGCAGTGTGGAGCTGAACACTGAAGCTTTCTTT
CASSVELNTEAFF